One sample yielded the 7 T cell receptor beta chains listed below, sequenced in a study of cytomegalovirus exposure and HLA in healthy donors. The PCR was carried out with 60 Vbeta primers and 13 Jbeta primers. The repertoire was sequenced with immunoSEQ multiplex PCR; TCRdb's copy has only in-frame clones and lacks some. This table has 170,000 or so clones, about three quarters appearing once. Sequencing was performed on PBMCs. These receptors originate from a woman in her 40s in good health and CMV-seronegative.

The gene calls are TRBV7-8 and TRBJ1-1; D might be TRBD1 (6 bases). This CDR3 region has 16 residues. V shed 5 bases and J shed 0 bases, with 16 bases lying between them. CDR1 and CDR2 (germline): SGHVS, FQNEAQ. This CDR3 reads CASSPRQVVMNTEAFF. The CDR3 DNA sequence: TGTGCCAGCAGCCCTAGACAGGTCGTGATGAACACTGAAGCTTTCTTT.

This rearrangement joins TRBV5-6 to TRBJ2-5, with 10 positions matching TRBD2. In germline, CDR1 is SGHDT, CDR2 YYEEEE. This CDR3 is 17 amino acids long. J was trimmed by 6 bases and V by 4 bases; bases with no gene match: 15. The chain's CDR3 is CASSTWFLAGDVKTQYF. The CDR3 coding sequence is TGTGCCAGCAGCACGTGGTTTCTAGCGGGGGATGTAAAGACCCAGTACTTC.

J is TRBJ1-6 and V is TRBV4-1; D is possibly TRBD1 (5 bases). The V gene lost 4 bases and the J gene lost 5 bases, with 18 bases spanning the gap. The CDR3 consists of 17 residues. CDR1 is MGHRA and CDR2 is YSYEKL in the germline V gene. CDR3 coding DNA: TGCGCCAGCAGCCTATACTCCCTAGACAGCAATAATTCACCCCTCCACTTT. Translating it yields CASSLYSLDSNNSPLHF.

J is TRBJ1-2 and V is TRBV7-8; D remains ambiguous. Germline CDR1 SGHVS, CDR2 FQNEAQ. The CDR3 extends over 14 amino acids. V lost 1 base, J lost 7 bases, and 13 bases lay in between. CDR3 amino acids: CASSLGAELGGYTF. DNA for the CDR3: TGTGCCAGCAGCTTAGGAGCGGAGTTGGGTGGCTACACCTTC.

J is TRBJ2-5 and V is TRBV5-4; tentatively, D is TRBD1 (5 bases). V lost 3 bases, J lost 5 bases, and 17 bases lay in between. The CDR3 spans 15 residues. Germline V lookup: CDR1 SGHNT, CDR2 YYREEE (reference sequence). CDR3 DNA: TGTGCCAGCAGCTATGACAGACCCCCTCGGGAGACCCAGTACTTC. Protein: CASSYDRPPRETQYF.

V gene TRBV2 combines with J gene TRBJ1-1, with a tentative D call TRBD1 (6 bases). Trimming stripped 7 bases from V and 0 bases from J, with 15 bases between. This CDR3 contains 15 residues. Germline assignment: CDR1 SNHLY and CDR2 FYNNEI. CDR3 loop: CASTEGDTLNTEAFF. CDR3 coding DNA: TGTGCCAGCACTGAGGGGGACACCTTGAACACTGAAGCTTTCTTT.

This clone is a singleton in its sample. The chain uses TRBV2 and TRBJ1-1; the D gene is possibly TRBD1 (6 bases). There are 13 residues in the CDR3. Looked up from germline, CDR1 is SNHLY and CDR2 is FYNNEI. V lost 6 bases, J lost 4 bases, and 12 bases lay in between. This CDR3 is CASSREGGTEAFF. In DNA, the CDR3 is TGTGCCAGCAGCAGGGAGGGGGGCACTGAAGCTTTCTTT.